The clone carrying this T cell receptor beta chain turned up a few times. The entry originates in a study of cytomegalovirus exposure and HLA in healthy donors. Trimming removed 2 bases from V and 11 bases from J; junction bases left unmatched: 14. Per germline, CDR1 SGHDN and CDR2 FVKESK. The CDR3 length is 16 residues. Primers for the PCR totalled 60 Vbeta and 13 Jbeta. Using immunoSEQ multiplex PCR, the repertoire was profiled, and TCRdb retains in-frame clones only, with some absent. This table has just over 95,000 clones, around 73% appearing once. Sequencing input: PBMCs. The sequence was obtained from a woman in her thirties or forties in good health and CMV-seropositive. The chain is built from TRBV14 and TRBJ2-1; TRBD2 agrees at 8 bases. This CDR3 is CASSQPPGGGANKQFF. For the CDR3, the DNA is TGTGCCAGCAGCCAACCCCCCGGGGGGGGCGCAAATAAGCAGTTCTTC.